This T cell receptor (beta chain) was retrieved from a study of OX40 agonist ivuxolimab in advanced cancers. Study details: The treatment was a fully human IgG2 OX40 agonist, ivuxolimab. The study gave patients intravenous ivuxolimab at 0.01 to 10 mg/kg every 2 weeks.

Profiled with immunoSEQ multiplex PCR; TCRdb holds only in-frame clones, not every one. This table holds over 50,000 clones, about 90% found once. The CDR3 is 13 residues long. The V gene's germline CDR1 is SQVTM and CDR2 ANQGSEA. V gave up 7 bases and J gave up 3 bases; unmatched junction bases: 7. V gene TRBV29-1 combines with J gene TRBJ2-3; TRBD2 matches at 7 bases. The source of this sequence is an adult with an advanced solid tumor such as melanoma, head and neck, liver or kidney cancer. The specimen was CD4+ or CD8+ T cells sorted from blood, collected in a trial of the OX40 agonist ivuxolimab. CDR3 sequence (DNA): TGCAGCGCCGAATGGCGGGGGACAGATACGCAGTATTTT. Translating it yields CSAEWRGTDTQYF.